The 25 T cell receptor beta chains listed next were all sequenced from one sample in a study of CD8 T cells in ankylosing spondylitis. TCRdb redid the calling of the 5' RACE reads with MiXCR, one entry per CDR3 protein. The sample has some 87,000 distinct CDR3 sequences, approximately 9% seen once; the top ten hold approximately 4.6%. The sequenced sample consisted of blood, either unsorted or a sorted T cell fraction (not recorded which). The receptors shown here come from a male donor with ankylosing spondylitis or in good health (not recorded which).

This clonotype showed up many times. This chain joins TRBV5-1 and TRBJ2-1; a weak D match, TRBD1 (6 bases). The germline V gene has CDR1 SGHRS and CDR2 YFSETQ. V was cut by 4 bases and J by 6 bases, with 8 bases left in between. The CDR3 spans 12 residues. The CDR3 reads CASSQQGNEQFF. Here the CDR3 DNA reads TGCGCCAGCAGCCAACAGGGCAATGAGCAGTTCTTC.

This clonotype was detected ten times or more. The genes are TRBV12-3 or TRBV12-4 and TRBJ1-6, with D perhaps matching TRBD1 (5 bases). V dropped 1 base and J dropped 6 bases, with 10 bases sitting between them. The CDR3 loop spans 15 amino acids. The CDR3: CASSLGQGGNSPLHF. The CDR3 region has the DNA TGTGCCAGCAGTTTAGGGCAGGGAGGTAATTCACCCCTCCACTTT.

There are many counts of this clonotype. The chain has TRBV29-1 and TRBJ2-5; 9 nucleotides line up with TRBD2. V dropped 3 bases and J dropped 1; count of bases not matched to a gene: 3. Germline V CDR1 and CDR2: SQVTM, ANQGSEA. The length of the CDR3 is 14 residues. CDR3 DNA: TGCAGCGTTGAGGGGCGGGGGGGCCAAGAGACCCAGTACTTC. It codes for CSVEGRGGQETQYF.

Ten or more counts support this clonotype. The CDR3 nucleotides are TGCAGTGCTAGAGGCCGAACCGGAACCTACGAGCAGTACTTC. It codes for CSARGRTGTYEQYF. The rearrangement links TRBV20-1 to TRBJ2-7; D unresolved. From germline, CDR1 is DFQATT and CDR2 SNEGSKA (reference sequence). The CDR3 contains 14 residues. Deletions cut 1 base from V and 2 bases from J, with 12 bases between.

This clonotype was observed many times. The genes are TRBV5-6 and TRBJ1-5; 9 nucleotides agree with TRBD1. The CDR3 consists of 16 residues. After removal of 1 base from V and 1 base from J, the junction contained 3 bases not matched to a gene. CDR1 is SGHDT and CDR2 is YYEEEE in the germline V gene. DNA of the CDR3: TGTGCCAGCAGCTTGACCGGGACAGGGAGCAATCAGCCCCAGCATTTT. Translating it yields CASSLTGTGSNQPQHF.

This clonotype was counted at least ten times. CDR3 bases: TGTGCCAGCCCCTCGGGACAGGGTGCGAACACCGGGGAGCTGTTTTTT. Amino acid sequence: CASPSGQGANTGELFF. V and J are TRBV7-9 and TRBJ2-2; 9 positions match TRBD1. Germline CDR1 reads SEHNR; CDR2 reads FQNEAQ (reference sequence). This CDR3 region has 16 residues. V lost 8 bases to trimming and J lost 0 bases; unmatched junction nucleotides: 7.

This clonotype was seen ten or more times. V usage is TRBV6-5 and J usage is TRBJ2-1; D remains unclear. Germline CDR1 reads MNHEY; CDR2 reads SVGAGI. Between the trimmed V and J ends, which lost 4 bases and 5 bases, there was a span of 12 bases. The CDR3 is 14 residues long. CDR3 residues: CASSLTQADNEQFF. CDR3 sequence (DNA): TGTGCCAGCAGTTTAACGCAGGCAGACAATGAGCAGTTCTTC.

The table lists this clonotype with many counts. The genes are TRBV7-8 and TRBJ2-7, with 8 bases aligning to TRBD1. The CDR3 contains 14 residues. Germline V lookup: CDR1 SGHVS, CDR2 FQNEAQ. V gave up 5 bases and J gave up 3 bases; unmatched junction bases: 6. This CDR3 reads CASSPTGVYYEQYF. The DNA of the CDR3 is TGTGCCAGCAGCCCGACAGGGGTTTACTACGAGCAGTACTTC.

This clonotype was seen at least ten times. The chain recombines TRBV5-1 with TRBJ1-3; no reliable D call. Looked up from germline, CDR1 is SGHRS and CDR2 is YFSETQ. The CDR3 length is 14 residues. The V end was cut by 0 bases, the J end by 3 bases, with 7 bases between. CDR3 nucleotide sequence: TGCGCCAGCAGCTTGGAAGCTCGTGGAAACACCATATATTTT. Translated, it gives CASSLEARGNTIYF.

Comments on this clonotype: Sequence at one end of the junction differs from germline and may be a read error. The J gene is TRBJ2-1, the V gene TRBV7-6; D possibly uses TRBD1 or TRBD2 (5 bases each). The CDR3 length is 16 residues. From germline, CDR1 is SGHVS and CDR2 FNYEAQ. The CDR3 sequence is CVSSGLIDRGPNEQFF. CDR3 coding DNA: TGTGTCAGCAGCGGCCTGATTGATCGGGGCCCCAATGAGCAGTTCTTC.

This clonotype was seen at least ten times. J is TRBJ1-2 and V is TRBV6-6; no clear D. Trimming took off 8 bases at V and 3 bases at J, with 10 bases between the two ends. Per the germline V gene, CDR1 is MNHNY and CDR2 is SVGAGI (reference sequence). This CDR3 spans 12 amino acids. As DNA, the CDR3 is TGTGCCAGCGGCGGTTGGGACTATGGCTACACCTTC. Protein: CASGGWDYGYTF.

A note on this clonotype: This may be a read error: a much more frequent sequence differs by one nucleotide. V gene TRBV18 combines with J gene TRBJ1-1; a weak D match, TRBD1 (6 bases). The CDR3 extends over 13 amino acids. In germline, CDR1 is KGHSH, CDR2 LQKENI. CDR3 coding DNA: TGTGCCGGCTCACGGGGGCCGAACACTGAAGCTTTCTTT. Translating gives CAGSRGPNTEAFF.

Many counts were recorded for this clonotype. The J gene is TRBJ2-1, the V gene TRBV29-1; TRBD2 matches 9 bases. Germline trimming cut 6 bases from V and 4 bases from J; bases unmatched to any gene: 10. Germline assignment: CDR1 SQVTM and CDR2 ANQGSEA. The CDR3 spans 15 residues. The DNA for the CDR3 is TGCAGCGTCTCGGTGTTAGCGGGGGTATACAATGAGCAGTTCTTC. This codes for CSVSVLAGVYNEQFF.

About this clonotype itself: Just one base apart from a much larger clone, this may be a read error. The chain has TRBV12-3 or TRBV12-4 and TRBJ1-5; perhaps TRBD1 as D (5 bases). The CDR3 has 18 residues. CDR3 amino acids: CTSSLGFQGQGSNQPQHF. In DNA, the CDR3 is TGTACCAGCAGTTTGGGTTTTCAAGGTCAGGGAAGCAATCAGCCCCAGCATTTT.

This clonotype was picked up many times. The chain links TRBV28 to TRBJ1-5, with D uncertain. The CDR3 totals 16 residues. Germline lookup yields CDR1 MDHEN and CDR2 SYDVKM. V was cut by 3 bases and J by 3 bases, with 15 bases left in between. CDR3 DNA: TGTGCCAGCAGTTTTTTCGCCGGCAGGTTCAATCAGCCCCAGCATTTT. It codes for CASSFFAGRFNQPQHF.

The sample holds many counts of this clonotype. This rearrangement joins TRBV20-1 to TRBJ1-1; 7 bases fit TRBD1. Germline lookup yields CDR1 DFQATT and CDR2 SNEGSKA (reference sequence). The CDR3 has 12 amino acids. V lost 2 bases, J lost 3 bases, and 0 bases stayed unmatched. The CDR3 sequence is CSARQGDTEAFF. In nucleotides, the CDR3 is TGCAGTGCTAGACAGGGGGACACTGAAGCTTTCTTT.

The table lists this clonotype with many counts. The CDR3 loop reads CASSRDYQETQYF. CDR3 nucleotide sequence: TGCGCCAGCAGCCGGGACTACCAAGAGACCCAGTACTTC. The chain joins TRBV5-1 to TRBJ2-5; weak D call: TRBD2 (6 bases). The CDR3 spans 13 residues. From germline, CDR1 is SGHRS and CDR2 YFSETQ. V was pared by 4 bases and J by 0 bases, with 7 bases between.

This clonotype was counted at least ten times. This rearrangement joins TRBV6-5 to TRBJ2-1; possible D gene TRBD2, 5 bases. Trimming removed 0 bases at V and 7 bases at J, with 22 bases between. There are 18 residues in the CDR3. The germline V gene has CDR1 MNHEY and CDR2 SVGAGI. CDR3 DNA sequence: TGTGCCAGCAGTTACTCGAGGGCTCGGGATCCTACCACAAATGAGCAGTTCTTC. This translates into CASSYSRARDPTTNEQFF.

This clonotype appeared a few times. The chain carries TRBV7-2 and TRBJ2-1; D remains unclear. Germline V lookup: CDR1 SGHTA, CDR2 FQGNSA. The CDR3 is made up of 11 amino acids. The V and J ends lost 7 bases and 10 bases respectively, with 11 bases between them. The CDR3 sequence: CASNKVGEQFF. CDR3 in DNA: TGTGCCAGCAACAAGGTGGGGGAGCAGTTCTTC.

This clonotype occurred a few times. The chain employs TRBV20-1 and TRBJ2-7; D unclear. V shed 1 base and J shed 5 bases, with 15 bases lying between them. The CDR3 contains 14 residues. Germline CDR1 is DFQATT and CDR2 is SNEGSKA (reference sequence). CDR3 loop: CSARGPKSVHEQYF. DNA of the CDR3: TGCAGTGCTAGAGGGCCGAAGTCAGTCCACGAGCAGTACTTC.

This clonotype was counted many times. The V gene is TRBV10-3, the J gene TRBJ2-7; 7 bases map to TRBD2. V dropped 0 bases and J dropped 0; count of bases not matched to a gene: 5. Germline V gene sequence: CDR1 ENHRY, CDR2 SYGVKD. This CDR3 has 16 residues. The CDR3 region is CAISESGLLSSYEQYF. CDR3 nucleotides: TGTGCCATCAGTGAGTCGGGACTACTAAGCTCCTACGAGCAGTACTTC.

This clonotype was seen repeatedly, ten times or more. V usage is TRBV9 and J usage is TRBJ2-3, with a tentative D call TRBD1 (5 bases). The CDR3 runs to 15 residues. Per the germline V gene, CDR1 is SGDLS and CDR2 is YYNGEE. Trimming pared 4 bases from V and 1 base from J, leaving 13 bases between. The CDR3 DNA follows: TGTGCCAGCAGCCGAAGGGGTGATGGCACAGATACGCAGTATTTT. This translates into CASSRRGDGTDTQYF.

The chain employs TRBV12-3 or TRBV12-4 and TRBJ2-1, with TRBD2 matching over 10 bases. Unmatched junction bases numbered 9, after V lost 6 bases and J lost 7 bases. The CDR3 is 15 amino acids. As DNA, the CDR3 is TGTGCCAGCAGCCCCCCAGCGGGGGGGAGGAATGAGCAGTTCTTC. This encodes CASSPPAGGRNEQFF.

This clonotype was found many times. The chain uses TRBV4-2 and TRBJ2-7, with TRBD1 identical over 9 bases. V was pared by 2 bases and J by 5 bases, with 7 bases of the junction left unmatched. This CDR3 contains 15 residues. Germline lookup yields CDR1 LGHNA and CDR2 YNFKEQ. The CDR3 DNA follows: TGTGCCAGCAGCCAACCCGGGACAGGGAACGACGAGCAGTACTTC. Translated, it gives CASSQPGTGNDEQYF.

A note on this clonotype: A much larger clone sits a single nucleotide away, making a read error possible. The chain recombines TRBV6-1 with TRBJ1-1; D ambiguous. The CDR3 has 12 residues. Germline CDR1 and CDR2: MNHNS and SASEGT. The V and J ends lost 5 bases and 6 bases respectively, with 10 bases between them. Here the CDR3 reads CASSQDYPEAFF. The CDR3 nucleotides read TGTGCCAGCAGTCAAGATTACCCTGAAGCTTTCTTT.